The 10 T cell receptor beta chains given below trace back to one sample, sequenced in a study of cytomegalovirus exposure and HLA in healthy donors. The PCR contained 60 Vbeta and 13 Jbeta primers. Libraries were prepared by immunoSEQ multiplex PCR; TCRdb keeps only in-frame clonotypes and omits some of them. Of around 150,000 clones detected, approximately 70% appear once; the ten largest clones hold around 2.8%. The sequenced sample consisted of PBMCs. These receptors were collected from a woman aged 40 to 55 in good health and CMV-seropositive.

Comments on this clone: A read error may produce the germline difference seen at one junction end. V and J are TRBV19 and TRBJ1-5, with D perhaps matching TRBD1 (5 bases). There are 13 residues in the CDR3. Germline V gene sequence: CDR1 LNHDA, CDR2 SQIVND (reference sequence). The CDR3: CASSQGSNQPQNF. The CDR3, as DNA: TGTGCCAGTAGCCAGGGAAGCAATCAGCCCCAGAATTTT.

The rearrangement uses TRBV5-6 and TRBJ2-5, with D perhaps TRBD1 (6 bases). Near its end, the DNA agrees better with TRBJ2-7, so the J call may be wrong. The CDR3 contains 15 residues. CDR1 is SGHDT and CDR2 is YYEEEE in the germline V gene. As DNA, the CDR3 is TGTGCCAGCAGCTCCACACAGGGCATGGGCTACGAGCAGTACTTC. This codes for CASSSTQGMGYEQYF.

The genes are TRBV7-2 and TRBJ2-7, with 8 bases identical to TRBD2. CDR3 length equals 12 residues. Germline V gene lookup returns CDR1 SGHTA and CDR2 FQGNSA. The J segment lost 6 bases and the V segment lost 3 bases, leaving 1 base of the junction unmatched. The DNA of the CDR3 is TGTGCCAGCAGCTTCGGGGGGGGCGAGCAGTACTTC. Protein: CASSFGGGEQYF.

This rearrangement joins TRBV6-1 to TRBJ1-5; no reliable D call. Germline CDR1 is MNHNS and CDR2 is SASEGT. Trimming removed 2 bases from V and 6 bases from J, with 5 bases in between. This CDR3 spans 12 amino acids. CDR3 sequence reads: CASSESFQPQHF. CDR3 in DNA: TGTGCCAGCAGTGAATCCTTTCAGCCCCAGCATTTT.

V and J are TRBV7-9 and TRBJ1-2; no clear D gene. This CDR3 spans 13 amino acids. Germline values: CDR1 SEHNR, CDR2 FQNEAQ (reference sequence). V lost 11 bases and J lost 6, with 19 bases in between. The CDR3 bases are TGTGCCCCCCAATTTCCGGTTGTCGATGGCTACACCTTC. It specifies CAPQFPVVDGYTF.

This clone was counted only a few times. The rearrangement joins TRBV5-1 to TRBJ2-2; 10 bases are a match to TRBD1. The CDR3 has 18 residues. V was pared by 4 bases and J by 2 bases, with 11 bases of the junction left unmatched. The germline gives CDR1 SGHRS, CDR2 YFSETQ. CDR3 sequence reads: CASSLLPRTGGNTGELFF. In DNA, the CDR3 is TGCGCCAGCAGCCTACTACCTCGGACAGGGGGAAACACCGGGGAGCTGTTTTTT.

This rearrangement joins TRBV7-2 to TRBJ2-3; possible D gene TRBD2, 6 bases. V lost 2 bases to trimming and J lost 6 bases, with 18 bases between them. Germline assignment: CDR1 SGHTA and CDR2 FQGNSA. The CDR3 contains 16 residues. CDR3 nucleotide sequence: TGTGCCAGCAGCTTAAATCGCGGGGCCTTAGGGGATACGCAGTATTTT. As protein: CASSLNRGALGDTQYF.

This chain joins TRBV10-3 and TRBJ1-6; no definite D call. The CDR3 is made up of 12 amino acids. Germline V gives CDR1 ENHRY, CDR2 SYGVKD. V gave up 7 bases and J gave up 7 bases, with 8 bases separating them. The DNA for the CDR3 is TGTGCCATCACCGGGGAGAATTCACCCCTCCACTTT. Protein sequence: CAITGENSPLHF.

The chain uses TRBV28 and TRBJ1-5; tentative D call: TRBD1 (5 bases). The CDR3 is 14 residues long. Germline-derived CDR1 and CDR2 are MDHEN and SYDVKM. V dropped 5 bases and J dropped 6 bases, with 14 bases sitting between them. In DNA, the CDR3 is TGTGCCAGCAGTGGCCAGGCAGACAGTCAGCCCCAGCATTTT. Its protein is CASSGQADSQPQHF. Full variable domain (remainder filled in from reference TRBV28 and TRBJ1-5): DVKVTQSSRYLVKRTGEKVFLECVQDMDHENMFWYRQDPGLGLRLIYFSYDVKMKEKGDIPEGYSVSREKKERFSLILESASTNQTSMYLCASSGQADSQPQHFGDGTRLSIL.

The gene calls are TRBV12-5 and TRBJ1-3, with D unclear. This CDR3 has 15 amino acids. Between the trimmed V and J ends, which lost 0 bases and 0 bases, there was a span of 6 bases. Germline CDR1 reads LGHNT; CDR2 reads FRNRAP. The chain's CDR3 is CASGLVGSSGNTIYF. The CDR3 DNA sequence: TGTGCTAGTGGTTTGGTCGGGTCCTCTGGAAACACCATATATTTT.